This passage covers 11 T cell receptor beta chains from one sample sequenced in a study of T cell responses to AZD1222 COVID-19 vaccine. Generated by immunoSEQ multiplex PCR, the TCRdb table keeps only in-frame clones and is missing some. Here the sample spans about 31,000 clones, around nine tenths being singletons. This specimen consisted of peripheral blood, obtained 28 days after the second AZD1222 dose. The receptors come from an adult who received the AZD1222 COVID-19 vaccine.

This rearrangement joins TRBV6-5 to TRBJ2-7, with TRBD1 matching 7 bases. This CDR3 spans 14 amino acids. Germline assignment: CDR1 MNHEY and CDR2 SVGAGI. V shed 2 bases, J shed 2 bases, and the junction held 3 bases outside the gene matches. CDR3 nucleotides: TGTGCCAGCAGTTACAGGGGGCCCCCCTACGAGCAGTACTTC. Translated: CASSYRGPPYEQYF.

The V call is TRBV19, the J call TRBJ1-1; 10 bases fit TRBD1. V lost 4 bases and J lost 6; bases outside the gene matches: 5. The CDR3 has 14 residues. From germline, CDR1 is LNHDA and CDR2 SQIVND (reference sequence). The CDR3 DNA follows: TGTGCCAGTAGTAATTCCGGACAGGGGGCTGAAGCTTTCTTT. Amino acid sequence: CASSNSGQGAEAFF.

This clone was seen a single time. The CDR3 DNA reads as TGCGCCAGCAGCTTGGACGGGGATAGCAATCAGCCCCAGCATTTT. Amino acid sequence: CASSLDGDSNQPQHF. V is TRBV5-1 and J is TRBJ1-5; D uncertain. Trimming shortened V by 0 bases and J by 0 bases, and 7 bases separated the two germline ends. Per the germline V gene, CDR1 is SGHRS and CDR2 is YFSETQ. The CDR3 consists of 15 residues.

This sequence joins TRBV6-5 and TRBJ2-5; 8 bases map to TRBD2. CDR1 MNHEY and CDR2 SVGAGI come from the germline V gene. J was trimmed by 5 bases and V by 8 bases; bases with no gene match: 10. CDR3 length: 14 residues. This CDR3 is CASLRTGGTETQYF. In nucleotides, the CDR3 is TGTGCCAGCCTTAGAACGGGAGGGACGGAGACCCAGTACTTC.

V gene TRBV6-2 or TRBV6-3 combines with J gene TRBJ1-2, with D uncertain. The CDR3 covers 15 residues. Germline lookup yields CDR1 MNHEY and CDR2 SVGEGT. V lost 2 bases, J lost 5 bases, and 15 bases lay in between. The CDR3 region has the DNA TGTGCCAGCAGTTACCGCGCCGCAGGCTATTATGGCTACACCTTC. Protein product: CASSYRAAGYYGYTF.

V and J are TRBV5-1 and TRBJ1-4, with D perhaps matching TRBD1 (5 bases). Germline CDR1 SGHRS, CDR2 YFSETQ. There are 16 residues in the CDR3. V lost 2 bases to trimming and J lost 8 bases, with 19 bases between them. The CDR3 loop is CASSFPGLGEGEKLFF. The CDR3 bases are TGCGCCAGCAGCTTCCCCGGACTGGGGGAGGGCGAAAAACTGTTTTTT.

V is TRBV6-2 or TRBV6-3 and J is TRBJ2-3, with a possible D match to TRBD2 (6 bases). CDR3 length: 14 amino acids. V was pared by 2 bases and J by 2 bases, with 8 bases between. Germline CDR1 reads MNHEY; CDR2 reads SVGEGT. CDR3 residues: CASSYGGVTDTQYF. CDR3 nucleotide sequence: TGTGCCAGCAGTTACGGCGGGGTCACAGATACGCAGTATTTT.

The CDR3 sequence is CAISESQGRGSYEQYF. CDR3 sequence (DNA): TGTGCCATCAGTGAGAGTCAGGGCAGGGGCTCCTACGAGCAGTACTTC. V usage is TRBV10-3 and J usage is TRBJ2-7; tentative D call: TRBD1 (6 bases). The CDR3 contains 16 residues. V was pared by 2 bases and J by 0 bases, with 14 bases between. Germline CDR1 ENHRY, CDR2 SYGVKD.

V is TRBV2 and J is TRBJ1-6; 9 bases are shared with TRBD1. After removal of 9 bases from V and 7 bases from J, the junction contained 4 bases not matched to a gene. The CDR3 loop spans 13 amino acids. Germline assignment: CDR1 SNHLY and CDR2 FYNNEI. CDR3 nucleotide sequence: TGTGCCAGAGGACAGGGGATGAATTCACCCCTCCACTTT. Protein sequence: CARGQGMNSPLHF.

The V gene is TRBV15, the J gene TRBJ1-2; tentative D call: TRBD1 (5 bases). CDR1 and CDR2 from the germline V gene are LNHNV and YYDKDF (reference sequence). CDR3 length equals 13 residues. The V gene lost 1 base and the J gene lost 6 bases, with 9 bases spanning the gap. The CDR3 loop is CATSRVPGNGYTF. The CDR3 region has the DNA TGTGCCACCAGCAGAGTGCCAGGGAATGGCTACACCTTC.

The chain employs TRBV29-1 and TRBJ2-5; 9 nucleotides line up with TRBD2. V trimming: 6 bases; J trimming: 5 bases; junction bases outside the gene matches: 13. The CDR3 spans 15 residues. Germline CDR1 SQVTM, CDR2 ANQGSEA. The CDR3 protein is CSVENSGGFGETQYF. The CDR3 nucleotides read TGCAGCGTGGAAAATAGCGGGGGATTTGGGGAGACCCAGTACTTC. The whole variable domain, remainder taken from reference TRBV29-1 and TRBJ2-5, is SAVISQKPSRDICQRGTSLTIQCQVDSQVTMMFWYRQQPGQSLTLIATANQGSEATYESGFVIDKFPISRPNLTFSTLTVSNMSPEDSSIYLCSVENSGGFGETQYFGPGTRLLVL.